Presented here are 29 T cell receptor beta chains from one specimen sequenced in a study of metastatic and nonmetastatic thyroid tumors. TCRdb re-called the PCR reads via MiXCR. The sample has about 39,000 clones; approximately 20% are singletons. Among the patients, none had received any treatment before thyroid surgery. What was sequenced was blood. These receptors were collected from a female donor with papillary thyroid cancer or a benign thyroid nodule (not recorded which). Some clones in this sample may be carry-over from other donors' samples.

This clone was recorded many times. The chain uses TRBV11-2 and TRBJ1-1; the D gene is possibly TRBD1 (6 bases). This CDR3 is built from 12 residues. V was clipped by 6 bases and J by 10 bases, with 15 bases between them. CDR1 SGHAT and CDR2 FQNNGV come from the germline V gene. CDR3 in amino acids: CASRLLGGRAFF. The CDR3 DNA reads TGTGCCAGCAGACTCCTGGGGGGCAGAGCTTTCTTT.

This clone occurred many times. The chain couples TRBV7-9 to TRBJ1-1; unclear D gene. The CDR3 is made up of 11 amino acids. Per the germline V gene, CDR1 is SEHNR and CDR2 is FQNEAQ (reference sequence). Trimming took off 6 bases at V and 5 bases at J, with 7 bases between the two ends. The CDR3, as DNA: TGTGCCAGCAGAATCGGGACTGAAGCTTTCTTT. Translating it yields CASRIGTEAFF.

This clone was seen many times. In nucleotides, the CDR3 is TGTGCCAGCAGCCCCGACCATATCTATGGCTACACCTTC. Encoded protein: CASSPDHIYGYTF. The rearrangement uses TRBV2 and TRBJ1-2; D remains unclear. This CDR3 comprises 13 residues. V lost 6 bases, J lost 4 bases, and 12 bases lay in between. The germline CDR1 and CDR2 sequences are SNHLY and FYNNEI. Combining the CDR3 with reference TRBV2 and TRBJ1-2 gives the whole variable domain EPEVTQTPSHQVTQMGQEVILRCVPISNHLYFYWYRQILGQKVEFLVSFYNNEISEKSEIFDDQFSVERPDGSNFTLKIRSTKLEDSAMYFCASSPDHIYGYTFGSGTRLTVV.

The sample holds a few counts of this clone. V gene TRBV30 combines with J gene TRBJ1-4; D may be TRBD1 (6 bases). Germline V gene data show CDR1 as GTSNPN and CDR2 as SVGIG (reference sequence). This CDR3 has 12 amino acids. The germline V and J ends were trimmed by 5 bases and 7 bases, with 11 bases remaining between them. CDR3 sequence (DNA): TGTGCCTGGTCGACAGGCCCTGAAAAACTGTTTTTT. Residues: CAWSTGPEKLFF.

This clone was seen repeatedly, ten times or more. The chain carries TRBV7-9 and TRBJ2-7, with TRBD1 identical over 8 bases. The length of the CDR3 is 13 residues. In germline, CDR1 is SEHNR, CDR2 FQNEAQ (reference sequence). Losses at the gene ends were 3 bases for V and 5 bases for J; bases not matched to a gene: 3. The CDR3 DNA reads as TGTGCCAGCAGCTTTGGACAGGGAGACGAGCAGTACTTC. It codes for CASSFGQGDEQYF.

This clone was seen ten or more times. CDR3 DNA: TGTGCCAGTAGTAAGGAGCCTAATGAAAAACTGTTTTTT. Residues: CASSKEPNEKLFF. The rearrangement uses TRBV19 and TRBJ1-4; D not certain. The ends were cut back, 4 bases at V and 3 bases at J, with 6 bases in the middle. Looked up from germline, CDR1 is LNHDA and CDR2 is SQIVND (reference sequence). CDR3 length equals 13 residues.

This clone was picked up a small number of times. The chain combines TRBV7-9 with TRBJ2-7; D may be TRBD1 or TRBD2 (5 bases each). Germline V lookup: CDR1 SEHNR, CDR2 FQNEAQ (reference sequence). The CDR3 has 13 amino acids. Trimming removed 3 bases from V and 6 bases from J, with 12 bases in between. This CDR3 is CASSLGPGLEQYF. The CDR3 bases are TGTGCCAGCAGCTTGGGACCGGGTCTCGAGCAGTACTTC.

The rearrangement links TRBV5-1 to TRBJ2-7; perhaps TRBD2 as D (6 bases). The germline V gene encodes CDR1 SGHRS and CDR2 YFSETQ. Between the trimmed V and J ends, which lost 3 bases and 1 base, there was a span of 8 bases. The CDR3 has 13 amino acids. The CDR3 sequence is CASSWDSSYEQYF. DNA for the CDR3: TGCGCCAGCAGCTGGGACTCTTCCTACGAGCAGTACTTC.

There are a few counts of this clone. The V and J genes are TRBV27 and TRBJ2-7; D is ambiguous. Germline CDR1 is MNHEY and CDR2 is SMNVEV (reference sequence). The V end was cut by 4 bases, the J end by 2 bases, with 15 bases between. This CDR3 region has 15 residues. CDR3 DNA sequence: TGTGCCAGCAGTTGGATTGGGCAGGCCACCTACGAGCAGTACTTC. Protein: CASSWIGQATYEQYF.

This clone has a count of ten or more. The chain has TRBV6-6 and TRBJ2-3; 14 bases map to TRBD2. CDR1 is MNHNY and CDR2 is SVGAGI in the germline V gene (reference sequence). V was clipped by 9 bases and J by 2 bases; unmatched bases: 10. The CDR3 totals 17 residues. The CDR3 region is CASEGLAGEGATDTQYF. CDR3 bases: TGTGCCAGTGAGGGACTAGCGGGAGAAGGGGCCACAGATACGCAGTATTTT.

V and J are TRBV7-3 and TRBJ2-1; tentative D call: TRBD2 (5 bases). Germline V CDR1 and CDR2: SGHTA, FQGTGA. The CDR3 contains 15 residues. Deletions cut 4 bases from V and 0 bases from J, with 10 bases between. In DNA form, the CDR3 reads TGTGCCAGCAGCTCGGGATCAACCTCCTACAATGAGCAGTTCTTC. Protein product: CASSSGSTSYNEQFF.

This clone was seen more than once but under ten times. V is TRBV29-1 and J is TRBJ2-5; unclear D gene. The germline CDR1 and CDR2 sequences are SQVTM and ANQGSEA. This CDR3 is 14 amino acids long. The V end was cut by 0 bases, the J end by 5 bases, with 13 bases between. The CDR3 sequence: CSVEDERYLETQYF. The CDR3 bases are TGCAGCGTTGAAGATGAACGCTATCTGGAGACCCAGTACTTC.

This clone was recorded at least ten times. A much larger clone is a single base away; this may be a read error. Other nucleotide sequences from this sample produce the same CDR3. V usage is TRBV24-1 and J usage is TRBJ2-2, with TRBD2 matching 7 bases. This CDR3 is 12 amino acids long. Germline values: CDR1 KGHDR, CDR2 SFDVKD. The CDR3 loop reads CATSELTGGLFF. The CDR3 DNA is TGTGCCACCAGTGAACTCACGGGGGGGCTGTTTTTT.

J is TRBJ2-7 and V is TRBV28; tentatively, D is TRBD1 (5 bases). V shed 3 bases and J shed 2 bases, with 17 bases lying between them. Germline V gives CDR1 MDHEN, CDR2 SYDVKM. The CDR3 runs to 16 residues. The CDR3 reads CASSLGYRFSTYEQYF. In DNA, the CDR3 is TGTGCCAGCAGTTTGGGGTACAGGTTTTCCACCTACGAGCAGTACTTC.

A few counts support this clone. The CDR3 DNA reads TGCAGTGCCTCGGGGGAGGGCGGATTCTTCTACGAGCAGTACTTC. Translating it yields CSASGEGGFFYEQYF. This chain links TRBV20-1 with TRBJ2-7; 7 nucleotides match TRBD2. This CDR3 is 15 amino acids long. Germline V gene data show CDR1 as DFQATT and CDR2 as SNEGSKA (reference sequence). Unmatched junction bases numbered 14, after V lost 6 bases and J lost 3 bases.

As to this clone: The conserved phenylalanine or tryptophan normally closing the CDR3 is absent here, so this likely arose from a read error. V gene TRBV6-1 combines with J gene TRBJ2-2; 7 bases fit TRBD1. Germline V CDR1 and CDR2: MNHNS, SASEGT. The CDR3 loop spans 13 amino acids. CDR3 sequence reads: CAIIEGGTRELFS. As DNA, the CDR3 is TGTGCCATCATCGAAGGGGGCACCAGGGAGCTGTTTTCT.

This clone has a count of ten or more. V is TRBV20-1 and J is TRBJ1-5; no definite D call. V lost 3 bases and J lost 0, with 15 bases in between. The CDR3 is 16 residues long. CDR1 and CDR2 from the germline V gene are DFQATT and SNEGSKA (reference sequence). CDR3 in DNA: TGCAGTGCTAGTTATAGGCCAGCCGATAGCAATCAGCCCCAGCATTTT. It specifies CSASYRPADSNQPQHF.

This clone was recorded at least ten times. The V gene is TRBV12-5, the J gene TRBJ2-5; 9 bases line up with TRBD2. CDR1 and CDR2 from the germline V gene are LGHNT and FRNRAP. With 7 bases clipped from V and 5 bases from J, the junction kept 14 bases outside the gene matches. The CDR3 sequence is 16 residues long. CDR3 coding DNA: TGTGCTAGTGCCATCGTTGCGGGAGGGCCCCTGGAGACCCAGTACTTC. This sequence encodes CASAIVAGGPLETQYF.

The chain recombines TRBV24-1 with TRBJ2-7, with D uncertain. Germline V CDR1 and CDR2: KGHDR, SFDVKD. V was clipped by 6 bases and J by 3 bases, with 20 bases between them. The CDR3 runs 16 residues. The CDR3 loop reads CATSYSLSVSCYEQYF. CDR3 DNA: TGTGCCACCAGTTACAGCCTGAGCGTGAGCTGCTACGAGCAGTACTTC.

This clone came up many times. V usage is TRBV28 and J usage is TRBJ2-2, with D unresolved. Germline V CDR1 and CDR2: MDHEN, SYDVKM. The V and J ends lost 3 bases and 0 bases respectively, with 2 bases between them. The CDR3 contains 13 residues. This CDR3 reads CASSFSNTGELFF. The CDR3 DNA sequence: TGTGCCAGCAGTTTCTCGAACACCGGGGAGCTGTTTTTT.

This chain links TRBV7-2 with TRBJ1-2, with D unresolved. The CDR3 has 15 amino acids. V gave up 1 base and J gave up 3 bases, with 12 bases separating them. Germline values: CDR1 SGHTA, CDR2 FQGNSA. The CDR3 loop reads CASSLEFFAYYGYTF. The CDR3 DNA follows: TGTGCCAGCAGCTTAGAATTCTTTGCTTACTATGGCTACACCTTC. Using reference TRBV7-2 and TRBJ1-2 for the parts outside the CDR3, the full variable domain is GAGVSQSPSNKVTEKGKDVELRCDPISGHTALYWYRQSLGQGLEFLIYFQGNSAPDKSGLPSDRFSAERTGGSVSTLTIQRTQQEDSAVYLCASSLEFFAYYGYTFGSGTRLTVV.

This clone was counted ten times or more. V gene TRBV2 combines with J gene TRBJ1-6; 8 bases line up with TRBD1. Germline V gene sequence: CDR1 SNHLY, CDR2 FYNNEI. This CDR3 has 18 residues. V was pared by 5 bases and J by 1 base, with 10 bases of the junction left unmatched. CDR3 protein: CASSKTRTGRSYNSPLHF. For the CDR3, the DNA is TGTGCCAGCAGTAAGACTCGGACAGGGAGGTCCTATAATTCACCCCTCCACTTT.

To note about this clone: This may arise from a read error, as a much more abundant clone is one base away. The V call is TRBV12-3 or TRBV12-4, the J call TRBJ1-1; possibly TRBD1 for D (6 bases). CDR3 length: 14 amino acids. The CDR3 region is CASSRRGAGTESFF. CDR3 bases: TGTGCCAGCAGCCGACGGGGGGCGGGCACTGAATCTTTCTTT.

The genes are TRBV4-2 and TRBJ1-5; D is perhaps TRBD1 (6 bases). From germline, CDR1 is LGHNA and CDR2 YNFKEQ. This CDR3 is built from 16 residues. V lost 5 bases and J lost 3, with 17 bases in between. CDR3 in DNA: TGTGCCAGCAGCGAGGATCTACAGGGCCCCAATCAGCCCCAGCATTTT. It codes for CASSEDLQGPNQPQHF.

This clone is categorized as medium-sized (0.01 to 0.1%). The gene calls are TRBV6-1 and TRBJ2-7, with 8 bases fitting TRBD1. From germline, CDR1 is MNHNS and CDR2 SASEGT. V gave up 5 bases and J gave up 4 bases; unmatched junction bases: 7. The CDR3 is 14 residues long. The CDR3 is CASSMPGGGYEQYF. CDR3 coding DNA: TGTGCCAGCAGTATGCCAGGGGGCGGTTACGAGCAGTACTTC.

The V gene is TRBV4-1, the J gene TRBJ2-7; D perhaps matches TRBD2 (5 bases). Trimming removed 1 base at V and 7 bases at J, with 17 bases between. This CDR3 has 15 amino acids. The V gene's germline CDR1 is MGHRA and CDR2 YSYEKL. CDR3 sequence: CASSQVSRSSGEQYF. Here the CDR3 DNA reads TGCGCCAGCAGCCAAGTTTCCCGTTCCTCGGGGGAGCAGTACTTC.

The rearrangement joins TRBV20-1 to TRBJ2-7; 7 nucleotides agree with TRBD1. Trimming cost V 5 bases and J 1 base; bases outside gene matches: 8. The CDR3 is made up of 14 amino acids. CDR1 is DFQATT, CDR2 SNEGSKA, per germline (reference sequence). This chain's CDR3 is CSAEKRDSSYEQYF. The CDR3 nucleotides are TGCAGTGCTGAAAAAAGGGACAGTTCCTACGAGCAGTACTTC.

The genes are TRBV28 and TRBJ2-7, with D uncertain. Germline V gene lookup returns CDR1 MDHEN and CDR2 SYDVKM. The CDR3 extends over 14 amino acids. V was trimmed by 2 bases and J by 2 bases, leaving 10 bases between them. This chain's CDR3 is CASSLPLGPYEQYF. CDR3 nucleotides: TGTGCCAGCAGTTTACCTCTAGGACCCTACGAGCAGTACTTC.

This clone was found many times. The sample holds other DNA sequences that translate to the same CDR3. The J gene is TRBJ1-2, the V gene TRBV19; D is unclear. Trimming pared 4 bases from V and 3 bases from J, leaving 12 bases between. The CDR3 loop spans 14 amino acids. Germline CDR1 is LNHDA and CDR2 is SQIVND (reference sequence). CDR3 sequence reads: CASSTPPGHYGYTF. The CDR3 DNA follows: TGTGCCAGTAGTACGCCACCGGGCCACTATGGCTACACCTTC.